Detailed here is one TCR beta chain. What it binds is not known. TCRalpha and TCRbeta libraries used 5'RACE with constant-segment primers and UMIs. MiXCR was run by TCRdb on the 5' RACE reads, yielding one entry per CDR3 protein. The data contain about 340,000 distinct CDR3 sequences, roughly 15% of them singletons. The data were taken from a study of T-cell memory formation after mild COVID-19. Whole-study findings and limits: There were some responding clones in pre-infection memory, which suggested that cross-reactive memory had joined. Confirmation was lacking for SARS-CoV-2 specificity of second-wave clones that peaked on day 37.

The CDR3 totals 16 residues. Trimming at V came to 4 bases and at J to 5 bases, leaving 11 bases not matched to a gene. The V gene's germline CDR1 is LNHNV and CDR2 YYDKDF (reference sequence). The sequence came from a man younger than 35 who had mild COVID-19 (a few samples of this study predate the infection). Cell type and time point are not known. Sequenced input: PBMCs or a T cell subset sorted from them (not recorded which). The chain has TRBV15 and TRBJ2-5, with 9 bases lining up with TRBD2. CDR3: CATSNPHHLAGETQYF. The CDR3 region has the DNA TGTGCCACCAGCAACCCTCACCATCTAGCGGGGGAGACCCAGTACTTC.